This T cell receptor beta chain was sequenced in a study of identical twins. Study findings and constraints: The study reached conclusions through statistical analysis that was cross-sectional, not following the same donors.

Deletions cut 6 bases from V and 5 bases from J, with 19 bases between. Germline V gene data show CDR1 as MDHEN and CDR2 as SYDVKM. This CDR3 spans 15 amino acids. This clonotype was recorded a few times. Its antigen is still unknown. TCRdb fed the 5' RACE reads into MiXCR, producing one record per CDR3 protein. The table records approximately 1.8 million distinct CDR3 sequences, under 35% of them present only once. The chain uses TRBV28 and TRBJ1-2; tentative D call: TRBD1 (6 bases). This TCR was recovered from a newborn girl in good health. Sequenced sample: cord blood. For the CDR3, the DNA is TGTGCCAGCAGCCGGGACGCCAGGGGTCGGTATGGCTACACCTTC. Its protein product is CASSRDARGRYGYTF.